A selection of T cell receptor beta chains follows, all from one sample in a study of T-cell reconstitution after alpha-beta-depleted transplantation in children. TCRdb processed the PCR reads anew with MiXCR; each CDR3 protein has one entry. Of 90,000 to 130,000 distinct CDR3 sequences in the sample, around 10% were seen once. Specimen: PBMCs, collected before TCRalphabeta/CD19-depleted stem cell transplant. The receptors shown here come from a boy aged 2 to 9 with acute lymphoblastic leukemia, due to receive a stem cell transplant. Both conserved end residues are part of each CDR3. D genes are given only for firm matches. Clone size is not always given. Where it is, it says once, few, many or a class for expanded clones.

TRBD1	TRBV29-1	few	TRBJ2-7	CSVVTGINEQYF	TGCAGCGTCGTGACAGGGATAAACGAGCAGTACTTC
TRBD2	TRBV7-2	few	TRBJ2-7	CASSLALAGIYEQYF	TGTGCCAGCAGCTTAGCCCTAGCGGGAATCTACGAGCAGTACTTC
NA	TRBV6-5	many	TRBJ2-3	CASSLGSFSGTDTQYF	TGTGCCAGCAGCCTCGGATCCTTTTCAGGGACAGATACGCAGTATTTT
NA	TRBV6-5	few	TRBJ1-6	CASSYTGQSSPLHF	TGTGCCAGCAGTTACACAGGGCAGAGTTCACCCCTCCACTTT
NA	TRBV5-1	NA	TRBJ2-1	CASSLRRQYNEQFF	TGCGCCAGCAGCTTGAGGAGACAGTACAATGAGCAGTTCTTC
NA	TRBV10-3	NA	TRBJ2-5	CAIRAPPQETQYF	TGTGCCATCAGGGCGCCGCCGCAAGAGACCCAGTACTTC
NA	TRBV5-1	many	TRBJ2-6	CASTPIVSGTGANVLTF	TGCGCCAGCACTCCGATTGTTTCAGGAACTGGGGCCAACGTCCTGACTTTC
NA	TRBV25-1	few	TRBJ1-2	CASSVGFDYGYTF	TGTGCCAGCAGTGTTGGTTTTGACTATGGCTACACCTTC
NA	TRBV25-1	many	TRBJ1-2	CASSPSLRRGGGVEDGYTF	TGTGCCAGCAGCCCTTCGCTTCGGCGGGGGGGAGGGGTAGAGGATGGCTACACCTTC
NA	TRBV19	few	TRBJ2-1	CASSIVGVGYNEQFF	TGTGCCAGTAGTATAGTAGGGGTGGGATACAATGAGCAGTTCTTC